The sequence of this T cell receptor beta chain was determined in a study of identical twins. Findings of the study overall: Possibly, invariant MAIT and iNKT cells partly confounded zero-insertion analyses. Sequences that were beta out-of-frame showed weaker excess twin sharing. Abundant beta clonotypes from cord blood bore fewer insertions; memory repertoires lacked this pattern.

Regarding this clonotype: The antigen remains unidentified.

The germline V gene encodes CDR1 KGHDR and CDR2 SFDVKD. The CDR3 runs 13 residues. V dropped 3 bases and J dropped 8 bases, with 12 bases sitting between them. Template switching added a universal primer binding site, and final cDNA carried unique molecular identifiers. MiXCR, run by TCRdb on the 5' RACE reads, gives a single entry per CDR3 protein. The repertoire holds roughly 1,500,000 distinct CDR3 sequences, with about 30% as singletons. This receptor was obtained from a newborn girl in good health. The chain recombines TRBV24-1 with TRBJ1-2; D call uncertain. Sequenced input: cord blood. The CDR3 protein is CATSDNLTKGYTF. The CDR3 DNA reads as TGTGCCACCAGTGATAATCTTACGAAGGGCTACACCTTC.